The T cell receptor (beta chain) described here comes from a study of CD8 T cells in Susac syndrome. V was trimmed by 5 bases and J by 2 bases, leaving 14 bases between them. The CDR3 runs 15 residues. Germline loops: CDR1 LGHDT, CDR2 YNNKEL (reference sequence). With random hexamers, reverse transcription was performed on about 0.5 to 1 ug of RNA. TCRdb independently ran MiXCR on the immunoSEQ multiplex PCR reads; one entry per CDR3 protein. The sample includes 100,000 to 150,000 distinct CDR3 sequences, more than 90% of them seen just once. As judged by recently defined diagnostic criteria, patients with Susac syndrome had definite or probable disease.

This clonotype originated in a human donor with Susac syndrome. The chain is built from TRBV3-1 and TRBJ2-3, with a tentative D call TRBD2 (6 bases). The sample was CD8+ T cells from PBMCs. The CDR3 here is CASSFTILATDTQYF. The CDR3 DNA sequence: TGTGCCAGCAGCTTCACCATACTAGCCACAGATACGCAGTATTTT.